This T cell receptor (beta chain) was found in a study of vaccination effects on CD4 cells after COVID-19. General study findings and limits: Cross-reaction with common cold coronaviruses was seen in only 1 of 255 vaccine-induced clones from healthy vaccinees.

The CDR3 runs 15 residues. The germline V gene encodes CDR1 SGDLS and CDR2 YYNGEE. Trimming removed 3 bases from V and 11 bases from J; junction bases left unmatched: 8. Remarks on this clone: Antigen: not known.

Antigen-specific CD4+ T cells were expanded with viral peptide pools in the ViraFEST assay before sequencing. Following culture for around 9 days, CD4+ T cells were isolated. In the vaccine recipients, nucleocapsid antibodies were negative and there was no prior SARS-CoV-2 infection. TCRdb's copy holds only in-frame clones and misses some; the assay was immunoSEQ multiplex PCR. The table has about 43,000 clones, roughly four fifths seen once. The rearrangement links TRBV9 to TRBJ1-6, with TRBD1 identical over 10 bases. The sequence came from a human donor who received a COVID-19 vaccine. The sample here was CD4+ T cells from PBMCs cultured with SARS-CoV-2 spike peptides, taken before COVID-19 vaccination. The chain's CDR3 is CASSASGTGVTPLHF. The CDR3 DNA is TGTGCCAGCAGCGCCTCCGGGACAGGGGTAACACCCCTCCACTTT.